This T cell receptor (beta chain) stems from a study of T cells in Graves' hyperthyroidism and ophthalmopathy. Study-level points and caveats: Stable hyperthyroidism was told apart from ophthalmopathy by a model built on 13 V-J features. Median prediction lead before ophthalmopathy onset was 6.5 months with the model.

This clonotype occurred many times. Its antigen is unknown. Amplified TCR beta CDR3 regions came from RNA transcripts. HTBI primers were used for first-round RT-PCR of the TCR CDR3. TCRdb re-called the multiplex PCR reads through MiXCR, storing one row per CDR3 protein. The profile shows 500,000 to 600,000 distinct CDR3 sequences, roughly 46% of them singletons. This CDR3 region has 14 residues. V lost 5 bases and J lost 7; bases outside the gene matches: 10. Exclusion criteria comprised uncontrolled infection, other autoimmune disease, pregnancy or lactation. The chain carries TRBV12-3 or TRBV12-4 and TRBJ1-1, with 7 bases lining up with TRBD1. Material for sequencing was peripheral blood or thyroid tissue (not recorded which). The receptor comes from an adult woman with Graves' disease, either hyperthyroidism or ophthalmopathy (not recorded which). CDR3 sequence reads: CASSAQGVVGEAFF. The CDR3 DNA is TGTGCCAGCAGTGCCCAGGGGGTAGTCGGTGAAGCTTTCTTT.